This TCR beta chain was profiled in a study of PD-1 blockade in mismatch repair-deficient tumors. Time point specified: approximately 10-day in vitro stimulation with candidate neoantigen peptide 6. Comments on this clone: Its target is unknown.

The germline CDR1 and CDR2 sequences are MNHNS and SASEGT. This CDR3 has 15 residues. V lost 5 bases and J lost 0, with 11 bases in between. Here immunoSEQ multiplex PCR was the method, and the copy in TCRdb shows in-frame clones only, minus some. The table shows roughly 14,000 clones, with around 86% occurring only once. The starting material was cells cultured in vitro, obtained from a patient treated with pembrolizumab. The chain combines TRBV6-1 with TRBJ1-3, with D perhaps TRBD1 (6 bases). The clonotype originates from an adult with mismatch repair-deficient cancer. In nucleotides, the CDR3 is TGTGCCAGCAGTTCAACAGGGAGCTCTGGAAACACCATATATTTT. Amino acids: CASSSTGSSGNTIYF.